This record covers a single T cell receptor (beta chain). The CDR3 has 12 amino acids. V lost 5 bases and J 4 bases, leaving 9 bases between the germline ends. CDR1 LNHDA and CDR2 SQIVND come from the germline V gene (reference sequence). Clones were sequenced by immunoSEQ multiplex PCR, and TCRdb holds only the in-frame ones, with some missing. The table shows 13,000 to 15,000 clones, with 35% occurring only once. The sample is drawn from a study of graft-versus-host responses after intestinal transplantation. Each mixed lymphocyte reaction held around 200,000 CFSE-labeled responders and around 200,000 irradiated violet-dye-labeled stimulators.

The sequence was obtained from a human patient who received an intestinal transplant. The rearrangement uses TRBV19 and TRBJ2-7, with a weak D call TRBD2 (5 bases). Sequenced material: alloreactive CD8+ T cells from a mixed lymphocyte reaction culture, taken before intestinal transplant. Subset denoted: CFSE-low proliferating T cells sorted from approximately six-day pre-transplant mixed lymphocyte reaction (GvH or HvG direction). The CDR3 bases are TGTGCCAGTAGTGCGGGCTCGTACGAGCAGTACTTC. It codes for CASSAGSYEQYF.